The 29 T cell receptor beta chains reported below all come from one sample, sequenced in a study of blood T cell repertoires in COVID-19. Libraries were prepared by immunoSEQ multiplex PCR; TCRdb keeps only in-frame clonotypes and omits some of them. This sample has 120,000 to 150,000 clones, with approximately 82% found just once. The sample taken for sequencing was peripheral blood. The source of these receptors is a human donor in a cohort sampled during active COVID-19.

The rearrangement uses TRBV28 and TRBJ2-6; TRBD1 is a possible D gene (5 bases). The CDR3 runs to 17 residues. V was clipped by 1 base and J by 7 bases, with 17 bases between them. The germline gives CDR1 MDHEN, CDR2 SYDVKM. CDR3 protein: CASSLSADSWFANVLTF. The CDR3 DNA reads as TGTGCCAGCAGTTTATCGGCAGACAGCTGGTTTGCCAACGTCCTGACTTTC.

Only one count was recorded for this clone. The chain carries TRBV29-1 and TRBJ2-7; 12 bases align to TRBD2. The CDR3 covers 14 residues. From germline, CDR1 is SQVTM and CDR2 ANQGSEA. With 6 bases clipped from V and 4 bases from J, the junction kept 7 bases outside the gene matches. The CDR3 DNA sequence: TGCAGCGTCCTTCTAGCGGGAGGGGGGTACGAGCAGTACTTC. It is translated as CSVLLAGGGYEQYF.

This sequence joins TRBV7-3 and TRBJ2-1, with D possibly TRBD2 on 5 matching bases. The CDR3 is made up of 16 amino acids. Trimming removed 3 bases at V and 0 bases at J, with 12 bases between. Germline V gives CDR1 SGHTA, CDR2 FQGTGA. CDR3 DNA: TGTGCCAGCAGCTTCGGAGCGGAGAGCTCCTACAATGAGCAGTTCTTC. It encodes CASSFGAESSYNEQFF.

V is TRBV28 and J is TRBJ2-1; TRBD2 aligns across 11 bases. The CDR3 spans 22 residues. After removal of 7 bases from V and 0 bases from J, the junction contained 23 bases not matched to a gene. Germline assignment: CDR1 MDHEN and CDR2 SYDVKM. In DNA, the CDR3 is TGTGCCAGCACCCTAAGGCACCCGGGACTAGCGGTCTACCCAAGCTCCTACAATGAGCAGTTCTTC. The encoded protein is CASTLRHPGLAVYPSSYNEQFF.

J is TRBJ2-3 and V is TRBV7-2, with 7 bases lining up with TRBD2. V shed 5 bases, J shed 10 bases, and the junction held 3 bases outside the gene matches. This CDR3 region has 11 residues. The germline CDR1 and CDR2 sequences are SGHTA and FQGNSA. The CDR3 is CASSPREAQYF. The CDR3 DNA sequence: TGTGCCAGCAGCCCCCGGGAGGCGCAGTATTTT.

The J gene is TRBJ2-2, the V gene TRBV5-1, with D possibly TRBD1 on 6 matching bases. In germline, CDR1 is SGHRS, CDR2 YFSETQ. Trimming took off 3 bases at V and 3 bases at J, with 9 bases between the two ends. This CDR3 region has 14 residues. The DNA of the CDR3 is TGCGCCAGCAGCTCAGGGGAAGACACCGGGGAGCTGTTTTTT. Protein product: CASSSGEDTGELFF.

The J gene is TRBJ1-5, the V gene TRBV7-9; a possible D gene is TRBD1 (6 bases). The germline CDR1 and CDR2 sequences are SEHNR and FQNEAQ (reference sequence). The CDR3 consists of 15 residues. The V gene lost 5 bases and the J gene lost 1 base, with 12 bases spanning the gap. CDR3 protein: CASSDGGRSNQPQHF. The CDR3 DNA reads as TGTGCCAGCAGCGACGGGGGGCGGAGCAATCAGCCCCAGCATTTT.

Only one count was recorded for this clone. In DNA form, the CDR3 reads TGCGCCAGCAGCAGCTACAATGAGCAGTTCTTC. This gives the protein CASSSYNEQFF. The genes are TRBV10-2 and TRBJ2-1, with D unresolved. Germline V gene lookup returns CDR1 WSHSY and CDR2 SAAADI. V shed 6 bases and J shed 3 bases, with 3 bases lying between them. The CDR3 has 11 amino acids.

The chain carries TRBV29-1 and TRBJ1-2; no reliable D call. CDR3 size: 11 residues. Trimming left V 7 bases short and J 1 base short, with 7 bases between. Looked up from germline, CDR1 is SQVTM and CDR2 is ANQGSEA. CDR3 loop: CSDSHNYGYTF. CDR3 DNA sequence: TGCAGCGACAGCCATAACTATGGCTACACCTTC.

The chain combines TRBV15 with TRBJ1-1; D not resolved. Germline V CDR1 and CDR2: LNHNV, YYDKDF (reference sequence). The CDR3 has 13 amino acids. Trimming removed 0 bases at V and 6 bases at J, with 8 bases between. The CDR3 region is CATSRDGSAEAFF. The CDR3, as DNA: TGTGCCACCAGCAGAGACGGCAGCGCTGAAGCTTTCTTT. Filled out from reference TRBV15 and TRBJ1-1, the complete variable domain reads DAMVIQNPRYQVTQFGKPVTLSCSQTLNHNVMYWYQQKSSQAPKLLFHYYDKDFNNEADTPDNFQSRRPNTSFCFLDIRSPGLGDTAMYLCATSRDGSAEAFFGQGTRLTVV.

V and J are TRBV5-5 and TRBJ2-1, with D maybe TRBD2 (6 bases). Trimming took off 2 bases at V and 7 bases at J, with 16 bases between the two ends. The CDR3 length is 15 residues. CDR1 and CDR2 (germline): SGHKS, YYEKEE (reference sequence). The chain's CDR3 is CASSFVPGGWNEQFF. As DNA, the CDR3 is TGTGCCAGCAGCTTCGTCCCTGGGGGGTGGAATGAGCAGTTCTTC.

This clone was detected only a few times. The chain recombines TRBV7-6 with TRBJ2-5, with 12 bases identical to TRBD1. The CDR3 consists of 18 residues. J lost 3 bases, V lost 2 bases, and 10 bases had no gene match. Germline CDR1 and CDR2: SGHVS and FNYEAQ. The CDR3 nucleotides are TGTGCCAGCAGCTTAATGATGGGACAGGGGGCTTATGAAGAGACCCAGTACTTC. Translated: CASSLMMGQGAYEETQYF.

J is TRBJ2-2 and V is TRBV7-3; possible D gene TRBD1, 5 bases. The CDR3 has 13 residues. V lost 2 bases and J 8 bases, leaving 9 bases between the germline ends. Germline values: CDR1 SGHTA, CDR2 FQGTGA. CDR3 in amino acids: CASSLGSGGELFF. DNA for the CDR3: TGTGCCAGCAGCTTAGGCTCAGGGGGGGAGCTGTTTTTT.

The CDR3 bases are TGTGCCAGCAGCTTATACAGGGGGAACGAGCAGTACTTC. This gives the protein CASSLYRGNEQYF. The chain recombines TRBV5-6 with TRBJ2-7; 8 nucleotides match TRBD1. V trimming: 2 bases; J trimming: 5 bases; junction bases outside the gene matches: 3. The CDR3 totals 13 residues. CDR1 is SGHDT and CDR2 is YYEEEE in the germline V gene.

The chain recombines TRBV19 with TRBJ2-1; TRBD2 aligns across 10 bases. V dropped 5 bases and J dropped 1; count of bases not matched to a gene: 14. CDR3 length: 19 residues. CDR1 LNHDA and CDR2 SQIVND come from the germline V gene (reference sequence). CDR3 coding DNA: TGTGCCAGTAGTTATTTAGCGGGAGGAGTAGGTAGTTCCTACAATGAGCAGTTCTTC. It is translated as CASSYLAGGVGSSYNEQFF. The full variable domain, completed using reference TRBV19 and TRBJ2-1, is DGGITQSPKYLFRKEGQNVTLSCEQNLNHDAMYWYRQDPGQGLRLIYYSQIVNDFQKGDIAEGYSVSREKKESFPLTVTSAQKNPTAFYLCASSYLAGGVGSSYNEQFFGPGTRLTVL.

The chain couples TRBV20-1 to TRBJ1-2; unclear D gene. V was trimmed by 3 bases and J by 6 bases, leaving 8 bases between them. The CDR3 is 11 amino acids. Looked up from germline, CDR1 is DFQATT and CDR2 is SNEGSKA (reference sequence). The CDR3 sequence: CSARGRDGYTF. The DNA for the CDR3 is TGCAGTGCTAGGGGCCGTGATGGCTACACCTTC.

In this sample, this clone turned up a few times. For the CDR3, the DNA is TGCGCCAGCAGGTTAGCGGGAGGCAACTCCTACGAGCAGTACTTC. Encoded protein: CASRLAGGNSYEQYF. V gene TRBV4-1 combines with J gene TRBJ2-7, with TRBD2 matching over 10 bases. CDR1 MGHRA and CDR2 YSYEKL come from the germline V gene. CDR3 size: 15 residues. Germline trimming cut 6 bases from V and 0 bases from J; bases unmatched to any gene: 5.

The genes are TRBV7-8 and TRBJ2-7, with 8 bases fitting TRBD1. This CDR3 is built from 15 residues. V shed 5 bases, J shed 1 base, and the junction held 7 bases outside the gene matches. The germline CDR1 and CDR2 sequences are SGHVS and FQNEAQ. Here the CDR3 reads CASSPQDRASYEQYF. CDR3 nucleotides: TGTGCCAGCAGCCCCCAGGACAGGGCATCCTACGAGCAGTACTTC.

The J gene is TRBJ2-3, the V gene TRBV19; 10 bases align to TRBD2. V shed 5 bases, J shed 5 bases, and the junction held 7 bases outside the gene matches. Germline CDR1 and CDR2: LNHDA and SQIVND (reference sequence). CDR3 length equals 15 residues. The CDR3 loop is CASSPEREGQDTQYF. CDR3 coding DNA: TGTGCCAGTAGTCCAGAGCGGGAGGGCCAAGATACGCAGTATTTT.

This chain connects TRBV19 to TRBJ1-2; tentatively, D is TRBD1 (5 bases). This CDR3 has 16 amino acids. V lost 5 bases, J lost 8 bases, and 24 bases lay in between. Germline CDR1 and CDR2: LNHDA and SQIVND (reference sequence). DNA of the CDR3: TGTGCCAGTAGTCCTACGGGACTGAACCCGATGAGAGGCTACACCTTC. This gives the protein CASSPTGLNPMRGYTF.

The gene calls are TRBV7-8 and TRBJ2-1; 11 positions match TRBD2. Germline CDR1 reads SGHVS; CDR2 reads FQNEAQ. Germline trimming cut 2 bases from V and 8 bases from J; bases unmatched to any gene: 5. This CDR3 is 15 amino acids long. This CDR3 is CASSLRLAGRDEQFF. CDR3 nucleotide sequence: TGTGCCAGCAGCTTAAGACTAGCGGGGAGGGATGAGCAGTTCTTC. Supplemented by reference TRBV7-8 and TRBJ2-1, the full variable domain reads GAGVSQSPRYKVAKRGQDVALRCDPISGHVSLFWYQQALGQGPEFLTYFQNEAQLDKSGLPSDRFFAERPEGSVSTLKIQRTQQEDSAVYLCASSLRLAGRDEQFFGPGTRLTVL.

The chain uses TRBV7-8 and TRBJ1-1, with TRBD1 matching over 7 bases. V was clipped by 6 bases and J by 5 bases; unmatched bases: 6. This CDR3 has 13 amino acids. CDR1 and CDR2 from the germline V gene are SGHVS and FQNEAQ. The CDR3 is CASSPYRGTEAFF. The DNA for the CDR3 is TGTGCCAGCAGTCCTTACAGGGGAACTGAAGCTTTCTTT.

V gene TRBV30 combines with J gene TRBJ2-1, with D perhaps matching TRBD2 (5 bases). Germline V gives CDR1 GTSNPN, CDR2 SVGIG (reference sequence). V was pared by 0 bases and J by 2 bases, with 11 bases between. The CDR3 has 15 amino acids. In DNA form, the CDR3 reads TGTGCCTGGAGTGTAGGAGCGGAGGCCTACAATGAGCAGTTCTTC. Translation: CAWSVGAEAYNEQFF.

This clone was seen only once. The genes are TRBV18 and TRBJ2-7; 7 nucleotides agree with TRBD1. The CDR3 covers 12 residues. J gave up 4 bases and V 5 bases, and 2 bases lay outside the gene matches. Germline V gene data show CDR1 as KGHSH and CDR2 as LQKENI. The CDR3: CASSTTGYEQYF. The CDR3 coding sequence is TGTGCCAGCTCAACGACAGGGTACGAGCAGTACTTC.

CDR3: CASSRGGGVVVYEQYF. The CDR3, as DNA: TGTGCCAGCAGCCGGGGGGGAGGCGTGGTAGTCTACGAGCAGTACTTC. The rearrangement uses TRBV3-1 (or the pseudogene TRBV3-2) and TRBJ2-7; 7 bases are shared with TRBD2. The CDR3 is 16 amino acids. The V segment lost 4 bases and the J segment 3 bases; nucleotides outside the gene matches: 12. Germline V lookup: CDR1 LGHDT, CDR2 YNNKEL (reference sequence).

This rearrangement joins TRBV4-2 to TRBJ2-3; weak D call: TRBD2 (6 bases). The V end lost 3 bases, the J end lost 2 bases, and 15 bases lay between the germline ends. The CDR3 sequence is 16 residues long. Germline lookup yields CDR1 LGHNA and CDR2 YNFKEQ. CDR3 coding DNA: TGTGCCAGCAGCCAGGTTAGGGACTCAGACACAGATACGCAGTATTTT. Translated, it gives CASSQVRDSDTDTQYF.

CDR3 DNA sequence: TGTGCCAGCAGGGACCGAAGGGACAGCCCCCTTTCCTACAATGAGCAGTTCTTC. Protein: CASRDRRDSPLSYNEQFF. This chain uses TRBV28 with TRBJ2-1; TRBD1 agrees at 7 bases. The trim removed 6 bases at V and 1 base at J, leaving 15 bases unmatched. Per germline, CDR1 MDHEN and CDR2 SYDVKM. The CDR3 has 18 amino acids.

This rearrangement joins TRBV2 to TRBJ1-1; D call uncertain. Looked up from germline, CDR1 is SNHLY and CDR2 is FYNNEI. V was cut by 6 bases and J by 0 bases, with 11 bases left in between. The CDR3 extends over 14 amino acids. The CDR3: CASRRTFMNTEAFF. The CDR3 DNA reads TGTGCCAGCAGGCGGACTTTTATGAACACTGAAGCTTTCTTT.

The J gene is TRBJ2-2, the V gene TRBV5-6, with TRBD2 identical over 10 bases. From germline, CDR1 is SGHDT and CDR2 YYEEEE. V dropped 0 bases and J dropped 5; count of bases not matched to a gene: 4. This CDR3 contains 16 residues. The CDR3 loop is CASSLEASGGTGELFF. CDR3 nucleotides: TGTGCCAGCAGCTTGGAGGCTAGCGGGGGAACCGGGGAGCTGTTTTTT. The full variable domain, rest sourced from reference TRBV5-6 and TRBJ2-2, is DAGVTQSPTHLIKTRGQQVTLRCSPKSGHDTVSWYQQALGQGPQFIFQYYEEEERQRGNFPDRFSGHQFPNYSSELNVNALLLGDSALYLCASSLEASGGTGELFFGEGSRLTVL.